Following are 19 T cell receptor beta chains from one sample sequenced in a study of blood T cell repertoires in COVID-19. The data were produced by immunoSEQ multiplex PCR, yet TCRdb's version contains in-frame clones alone and is incomplete. The table has 68,000 or so clones, less than 80% seen once. The sequencing sample was made of peripheral blood. The receptors here all came from a human donor in a cohort sampled during active COVID-19.

The genes are TRBV3-1 (or the pseudogene TRBV3-2) and TRBJ2-1; perhaps TRBD1 as D (6 bases). Germline CDR1 reads LGHDT; CDR2 reads YNNKEL (reference sequence). Trimming stripped 4 bases from V and 8 bases from J, with 15 bases between. The CDR3 contains 14 residues. The CDR3 sequence: CASSLGAQGHEQFF. CDR3 nucleotide sequence: TGTGCCAGCAGCCTCGGGGCTCAGGGGCATGAGCAGTTCTTC.

This clone appeared a few times. This chain uses TRBV7-8 with TRBJ2-1, with TRBD1 as a possible D gene (6 bases). CDR3 length equals 20 residues. CDR1 SGHVS and CDR2 FQNEAQ come from the germline V gene. Trimming removed 4 bases at V and 2 bases at J, with 27 bases between. CDR3 DNA sequence: TGTGCCAGCAGCTCGAGACCAATCCGGGACACCCTTTTAGCCTACAATGAGCAGTTCTTC. It is translated as CASSSRPIRDTLLAYNEQFF.

This chain joins TRBV18 and TRBJ2-6; D not resolved. Germline CDR1 is KGHSH and CDR2 is LQKENI. This CDR3 region has 15 residues. V was cut by 3 bases and J by 0 bases, with 6 bases left in between. The DNA for the CDR3 is TGTGCCAGCTCACCGGCGGCCTCTGGGGCCAACGTCCTGACTTTC. Translating it yields CASSPAASGANVLTF.

The chain joins TRBV6-5 to TRBJ1-1; the D is unclear. With 2 bases removed from V and 1 base from J, the gap between germline ends came to 8 bases. There are 14 residues in the CDR3. The germline CDR1 and CDR2 sequences are MNHEY and SVGAGI. The CDR3 loop reads CASSYLTSNTEAFF. The DNA of the CDR3 is TGTGCCAGCAGTTACCTTACTTCGAACACTGAAGCTTTCTTT.

The genes are TRBV5-1 and TRBJ2-1, with D perhaps matching TRBD2 (6 bases). Between the trimmed V and J ends, which lost 5 bases and 10 bases, there was a span of 10 bases. The CDR3 runs 11 residues. Germline-derived CDR1 and CDR2 are SGHRS and YFSETQ. The CDR3 is CASRSGEEQFF. Here the CDR3 DNA reads TGCGCCAGCAGGTCGGGAGAAGAGCAGTTCTTC.

This clone was seen repeatedly, ten times or more. V and J are TRBV9 and TRBJ1-6, with unresolved D. The CDR3 runs 14 residues. CDR1 and CDR2 from the germline V gene are SGDLS and YYNGEE. V was clipped by 3 bases and J by 10 bases, with 14 bases between them. In nucleotides, the CDR3 is TGTGCCAGCAGCGCTGACATCGGGGTATCACCCCTCCACTTT. This sequence encodes CASSADIGVSPLHF.

The chain uses TRBV28 and TRBJ1-6; 8 bases map to TRBD1. Germline trimming cut 3 bases from V and 7 bases from J; bases unmatched to any gene: 11. The CDR3 is 17 amino acids. The germline V gene encodes CDR1 MDHEN and CDR2 SYDVKM. Here the CDR3 DNA reads TGTGCCAGCAGTTTCCCTGGCAGGGGGCGCGTAAATTCACCCCTCCACTTT. It specifies CASSFPGRGRVNSPLHF. Supplemented by reference TRBV28 and TRBJ1-6, the full variable domain reads DVKVTQSSRYLVKRTGEKVFLECVQDMDHENMFWYRQDPGLGLRLIYFSYDVKMKEKGDIPEGYSVSREKKERFSLILESASTNQTSMYLCASSFPGRGRVNSPLHFGNGTRLTVT.

The chain couples TRBV4-3 to TRBJ2-1; no reliable D call. This CDR3 is built from 13 residues. V was trimmed by 1 base and J by 15 bases, leaving 16 bases between them. In germline, CDR1 is LGHNA, CDR2 YSLEER. The CDR3 protein is CASSQVVTGELFF. The CDR3 nucleotides read TGCGCCAGCAGCCAAGTGGTGACGGGTGAACTGTTCTTC.

This clone ranks as medium-sized (0.01 to 0.1%). V is TRBV4-1 and J is TRBJ1-2, with 9 positions matching TRBD1. The CDR3 is 15 residues long. The germline V gene has CDR1 MGHRA and CDR2 YSYEKL. V shed 1 base, J shed 4 bases, and the junction held 4 bases outside the gene matches. The CDR3 region is CASSQVETGGYGYTF. The CDR3 DNA reads TGCGCCAGCAGCCAAGTCGAGACAGGGGGCTATGGCTACACCTTC.

This chain connects TRBV28 to TRBJ1-5; D unclear. CDR1 is MDHEN, CDR2 SYDVKM, per germline. There are 14 residues in the CDR3. Trimming left V 6 bases short and J 6 bases short, with 15 bases between. In nucleotides, the CDR3 is TGTGCCAGCAGGACGAGGGCGGGCTCTCAGCCCCAGCATTTT. Its protein is CASRTRAGSQPQHF.

The V and J genes are TRBV11-3 and TRBJ2-1, with D perhaps matching TRBD2 (6 bases). Germline CDR1 is SGHNT and CDR2 is YENEEA. Trimming left V 11 bases short and J 5 bases short, with 10 bases between. The CDR3 consists of 11 residues. CDR3 in DNA: TGTGCCGCGGGACCCGACAATGAGCAGTTCTTC. It is translated as CAAGPDNEQFF.

The chain joins TRBV19 to TRBJ2-6; D is unclear. The germline CDR1 and CDR2 sequences are LNHDA and SQIVND (reference sequence). CDR3 size: 14 residues. V lost 5 bases and J 2 bases, leaving 7 bases between the germline ends. CDR3 residues: CASSARAGANVLTF. DNA of the CDR3: TGTGCCAGTAGTGCTAGAGCTGGGGCCAACGTCCTGACTTTC.

The rearrangement links TRBV29-1 to TRBJ1-1, with 9 bases that match TRBD1. Germline V lookup: CDR1 SQVTM, CDR2 ANQGSEA. J lost 0 bases, V lost 4 bases, and 9 bases had no gene match. The CDR3 consists of 16 residues. DNA for the CDR3: TGCAGCGTTGCCAACAGGGGGCCCGGACTGAACACTGAAGCTTTCTTT. Its protein product is CSVANRGPGLNTEAFF.

As for this clone: The junction differs from germline at one of its ends, possibly a read error. This chain connects TRBV7-7 to TRBJ2-1, with TRBD2 matching 14 bases. The germline CDR1 and CDR2 sequences are SSHAT and FNYEAQ (reference sequence). The CDR3 has 15 residues. The CDR3 protein is CASSLRLAGGAEQFF. The CDR3 DNA sequence: TGTGCTAGCAGCTTAAGACTAGCGGGAGGGGCTGAGCAGTTCTTC.

The V call is TRBV5-1, the J call TRBJ1-1; D is unresolved. Germline V gene data show CDR1 as SGHRS and CDR2 as YFSETQ. Trimming stripped 4 bases from V and 6 bases from J, with 10 bases between. The CDR3 consists of 12 residues. DNA for the CDR3: TGCGCCAGCAGCCTGGCGGGGTCTGAAGCTTTCTTT. It specifies CASSLAGSEAFF.

The chain carries TRBV24-1 and TRBJ2-1; 13 bases match TRBD2. Unmatched junction bases numbered 13, after V lost 4 bases and J lost 8 bases. CDR1 is KGHDR, CDR2 SFDVKD, per germline. The CDR3 loop spans 18 amino acids. The CDR3 DNA follows: TGTGCCACCAGTGAGAACCTCCCGGGACTAGCGGGAACGTATGAGCAGTTCTTC. It specifies CATSENLPGLAGTYEQFF.

The gene calls are TRBV11-1 and TRBJ2-1; possibly TRBD1 for D (6 bases). Germline lookup yields CDR1 SGHAT and CDR2 FQDESV (reference sequence). This CDR3 comprises 14 residues. The V gene lost 3 bases and the J gene lost 5 bases, with 11 bases spanning the gap. The DNA for the CDR3 is TGTGCCAGCAGCTTTTTGGGGGCCAACAATGAGCAGTTCTTC. Translated: CASSFLGANNEQFF.

This chain uses TRBV30 with TRBJ2-2, with D maybe TRBD2 (5 bases). Germline V lookup: CDR1 GTSNPN, CDR2 SVGIG (reference sequence). CDR3 length: 14 amino acids. Trimming stripped 4 bases from V and 1 base from J, with 10 bases between. In nucleotides, the CDR3 is TGTGCCTGGAACGGTGGGAGGAACACCGGGGAGCTGTTTTTT. This codes for CAWNGGRNTGELFF.

This clone was observed once. V and J are TRBV20-1 and TRBJ1-5; D unresolved. V lost 3 bases to trimming and J lost 1 base, with 7 bases between them. The germline gives CDR1 DFQATT, CDR2 SNEGSKA (reference sequence). This CDR3 is 13 amino acids long. The CDR3 reads CSASTRSNQPQHF. CDR3 nucleotide sequence: TGCAGTGCTAGTACCAGGAGCAATCAGCCCCAGCATTTT.